Sequencing of this TCR beta chain was carried out in a study of blood T cells in healthy people across ages. Study-wide results and limits: There was no known CMV status for donors, so expanded clonotype changes were possibly confounded.

Germline CDR1 and CDR2: MDHEN and SYDVKM. The CDR3 totals 14 residues. V shed 7 bases and J 1 base; nucleotides not matched to a gene: 6. This clonotype showed up just a few times. Its target is not known. Samples each had at least 5 micrograms of total RNA extracted. Using a J-beta primer mix together with a sample-barcoded 5' primer, a second PCR was run for roughly 7 to 11 cycles. Carrying 12 random nucleotides, a template-switch adaptor labeled each individual cDNA molecule. TCRdb called the 5' RACE reads again in MiXCR, with one record for every CDR3 protein. Of about 680,000 distinct CDR3 sequences listed, 49% are singletons.

Sequenced input: blood. This receptor was identified in a woman aged 60-70 years in good health. The V gene is TRBV28, the J gene TRBJ2-7, with 8 bases matching TRBD1. CDR3 bases: TGTGCCAGCAAAGGGACAGGAGGGTCCTACGAGCAGTACTTC. This codes for CASKGTGGSYEQYF.